The next 4 T cell receptor beta chains were all read from a single sample in a study of T-cell reconstitution after alpha-beta-depleted transplantation in children. Preparation of the TCRbeta library was carried out with unique molecular identifiers. Each CDR3 protein is one row after TCRdb ran MiXCR on the PCR reads. In the table there are about 350,000 distinct CDR3 sequences, about 16% of which are singletons. The input for sequencing was PBMCs, mostly from graft donor cells, taken 360 days after TCRalphabeta/CD19-depleted stem cell transplant. All receptors derive from a male patient under 10 years old who had a stem cell transplant for acute lymphoblastic leukemia, so the T cells may come from the graft donor.

This clonotype showed up just a few times. The V and J genes are TRBV29-1 and TRBJ2-1; 12 bases are a match to TRBD2. The CDR3 is 17 amino acids. The germline CDR1 and CDR2 sequences are SQVTM and ANQGSEA. J lost 0 bases, V lost 4 bases, and 7 bases had no gene match. CDR3 protein: CSVVASGRESSYNEQFF. Written as DNA, the CDR3 is TGCAGCGTTGTGGCTAGCGGGAGGGAGAGCTCCTACAATGAGCAGTTCTTC.

The V call is TRBV6-2 or TRBV6-3, the J call TRBJ2-1, with D uncertain. V lost 7 bases, J lost 0 bases, and 13 bases lay in between. There are 15 residues in the CDR3. The germline V gene has CDR1 MNHEY and CDR2 SVGEGT. The CDR3 bases are TGTGCCAGCATCCCCCACCGGAGCTCCTACAATGAGCAGTTCTTC. Amino acids: CASIPHRSSYNEQFF.

The chain carries TRBV9 and TRBJ2-7; D is unclear. This CDR3 comprises 13 residues. Trimming shortened V by 0 bases and J by 4 bases, and 8 bases separated the two germline ends. The germline gives CDR1 SGDLS, CDR2 YYNGEE. CDR3 loop: CASSVAPFYEQYF. For the CDR3, the DNA is TGTGCCAGCAGCGTAGCCCCCTTTTACGAGCAGTACTTC.

This clonotype was found a few times. This rearrangement joins TRBV11-2 to TRBJ1-1; weak D call: TRBD1 (5 bases). The V gene lost 7 bases and the J gene lost 0 bases, with 15 bases spanning the gap. Germline CDR1 and CDR2: SGHAT and FQNNGV. CDR3 length: 15 amino acids. The CDR3 DNA is TGTGCCAGCAAATTGACAGCAGTCATGAACACTGAAGCTTTCTTT. Translating gives CASKLTAVMNTEAFF.